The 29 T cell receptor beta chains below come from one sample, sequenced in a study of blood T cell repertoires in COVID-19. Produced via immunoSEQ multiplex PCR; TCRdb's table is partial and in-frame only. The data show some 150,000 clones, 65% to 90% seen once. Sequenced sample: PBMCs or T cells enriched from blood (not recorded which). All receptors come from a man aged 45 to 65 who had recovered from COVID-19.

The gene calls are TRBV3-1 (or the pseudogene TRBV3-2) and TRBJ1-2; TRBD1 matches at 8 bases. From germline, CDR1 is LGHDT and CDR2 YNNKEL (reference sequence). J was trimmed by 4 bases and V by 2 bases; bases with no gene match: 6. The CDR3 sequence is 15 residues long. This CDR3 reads CASSQRTGPSYGYTF. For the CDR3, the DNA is TGTGCCAGCAGCCAAAGGACAGGGCCCTCCTATGGCTACACCTTC.

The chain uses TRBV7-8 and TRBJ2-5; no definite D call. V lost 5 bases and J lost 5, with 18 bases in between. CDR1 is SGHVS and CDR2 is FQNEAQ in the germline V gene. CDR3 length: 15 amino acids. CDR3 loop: CASSTTGNVRETQYF. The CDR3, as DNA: TGTGCCAGCAGCACCACGGGTAACGTGAGGGAGACCCAGTACTTC.

This chain's CDR3 is CATSRDQGQPQHF. The CDR3 region has the DNA TGTGCCACCAGCAGAGATCAGGGGCAGCCCCAGCATTTT. V is TRBV15 and J is TRBJ1-5, with a possible D match to TRBD1 (6 bases). The germline CDR1 and CDR2 sequences are LNHNV and YYDKDF (reference sequence). This CDR3 has 13 residues. V was cut by 0 bases and J by 7 bases, with 7 bases left in between.

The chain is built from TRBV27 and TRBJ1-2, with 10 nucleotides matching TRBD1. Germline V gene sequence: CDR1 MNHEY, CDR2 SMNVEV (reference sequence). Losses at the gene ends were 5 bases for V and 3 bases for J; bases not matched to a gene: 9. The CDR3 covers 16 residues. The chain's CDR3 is CASSRQGTGAYYGYTF. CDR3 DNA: TGTGCCAGCAGTCGCCAGGGGACAGGGGCCTACTATGGCTACACCTTC.

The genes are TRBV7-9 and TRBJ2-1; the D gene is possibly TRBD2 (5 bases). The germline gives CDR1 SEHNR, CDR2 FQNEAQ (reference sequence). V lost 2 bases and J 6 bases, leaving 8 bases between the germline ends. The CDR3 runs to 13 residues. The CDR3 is CASSLRGVNEQFF. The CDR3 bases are TGTGCCAGCAGCTTACGGGGTGTCAATGAGCAGTTCTTC.

The CDR3 reads CASSLAPGSAFSGNTIYF. In nucleotides, the CDR3 is TGTGCCAGCAGCCTAGCCCCCGGCAGCGCTTTCTCTGGAAACACCATATATTTT. The chain combines TRBV3-1 (or the pseudogene TRBV3-2) with TRBJ1-3; D remains unclear. The CDR3 is 18 amino acids. V was cut by 4 bases and J by 0 bases, with 19 bases left in between. CDR1 is LGHDT, CDR2 YNNKEL, per germline (reference sequence).

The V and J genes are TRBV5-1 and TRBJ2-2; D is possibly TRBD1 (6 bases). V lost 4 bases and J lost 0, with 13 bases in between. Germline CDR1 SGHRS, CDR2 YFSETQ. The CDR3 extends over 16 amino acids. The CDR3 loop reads CASSIPGTTNTGELFF. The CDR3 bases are TGCGCCAGCAGCATACCCGGGACAACGAACACCGGGGAGCTGTTTTTT.

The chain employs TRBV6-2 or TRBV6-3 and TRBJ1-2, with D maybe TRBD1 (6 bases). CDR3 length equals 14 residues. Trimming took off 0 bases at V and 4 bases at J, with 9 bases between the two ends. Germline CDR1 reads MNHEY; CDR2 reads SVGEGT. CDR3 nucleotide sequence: TGTGCCAGCAGTTACTCCCAGGGGACCTATGGCTACACCTTC. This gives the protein CASSYSQGTYGYTF.

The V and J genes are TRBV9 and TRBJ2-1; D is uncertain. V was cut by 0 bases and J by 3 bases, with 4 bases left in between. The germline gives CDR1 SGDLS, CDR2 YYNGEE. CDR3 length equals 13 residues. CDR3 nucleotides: TGTGCCAGCAGCGTAGCTATCTACAATGAGCAGTTCTTC. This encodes CASSVAIYNEQFF.

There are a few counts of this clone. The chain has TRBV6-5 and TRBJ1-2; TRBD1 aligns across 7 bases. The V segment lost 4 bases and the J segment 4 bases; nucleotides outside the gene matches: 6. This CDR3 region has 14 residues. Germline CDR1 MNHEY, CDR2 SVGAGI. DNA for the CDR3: TGTGCCAGCAGTTCACAGGGGAGTACCTATGGCTACACCTTC. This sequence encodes CASSSQGSTYGYTF.

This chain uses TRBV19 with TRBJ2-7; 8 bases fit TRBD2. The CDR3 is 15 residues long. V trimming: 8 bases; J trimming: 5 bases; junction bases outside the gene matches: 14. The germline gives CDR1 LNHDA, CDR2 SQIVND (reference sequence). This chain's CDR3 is CASAAPGGSRDEQYF. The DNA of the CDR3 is TGTGCCAGTGCCGCCCCGGGAGGGAGTAGGGACGAGCAGTACTTC. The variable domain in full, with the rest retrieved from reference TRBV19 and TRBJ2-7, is DGGITQSPKYLFRKEGQNVTLSCEQNLNHDAMYWYRQDPGQGLRLIYYSQIVNDFQKGDIAEGYSVSREKKESFPLTVTSAQKNPTAFYLCASAAPGGSRDEQYFGPGTRLTVT.

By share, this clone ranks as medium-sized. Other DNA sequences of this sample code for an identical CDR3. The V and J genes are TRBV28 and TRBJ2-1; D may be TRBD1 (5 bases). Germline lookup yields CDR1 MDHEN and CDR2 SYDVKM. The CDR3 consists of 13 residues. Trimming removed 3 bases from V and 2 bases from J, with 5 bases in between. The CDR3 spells CASSLDTYNEQFF. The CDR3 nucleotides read TGTGCCAGCAGTTTGGACACCTACAATGAGCAGTTCTTC. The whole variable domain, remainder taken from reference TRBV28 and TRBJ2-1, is DVKVTQSSRYLVKRTGEKVFLECVQDMDHENMFWYRQDPGLGLRLIYFSYDVKMKEKGDIPEGYSVSREKKERFSLILESASTNQTSMYLCASSLDTYNEQFFGPGTRLTVL.

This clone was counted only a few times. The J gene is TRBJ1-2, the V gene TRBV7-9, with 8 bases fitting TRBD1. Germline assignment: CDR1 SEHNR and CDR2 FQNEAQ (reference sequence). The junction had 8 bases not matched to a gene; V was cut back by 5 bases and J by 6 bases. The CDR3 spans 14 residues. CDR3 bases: TGTGCCAGCAGCGGGGGACAGGAGTCCCATGGCTACACCTTC. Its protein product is CASSGGQESHGYTF.

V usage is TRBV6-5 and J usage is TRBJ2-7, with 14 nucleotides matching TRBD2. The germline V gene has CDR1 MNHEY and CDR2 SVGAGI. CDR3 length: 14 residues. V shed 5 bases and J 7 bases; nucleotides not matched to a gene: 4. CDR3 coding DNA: TGTGCCAGCAGTAAGGGACTAGCGGGGGAAGAGCAGTACTTC. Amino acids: CASSKGLAGEEQYF.

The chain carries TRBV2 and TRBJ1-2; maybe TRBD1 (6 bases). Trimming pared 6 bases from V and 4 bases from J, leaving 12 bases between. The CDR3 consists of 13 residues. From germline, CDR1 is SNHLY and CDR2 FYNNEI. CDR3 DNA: TGTGCCAGCAGGGCGGACAGCGCCTATGGCTACACCTTC. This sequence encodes CASRADSAYGYTF.

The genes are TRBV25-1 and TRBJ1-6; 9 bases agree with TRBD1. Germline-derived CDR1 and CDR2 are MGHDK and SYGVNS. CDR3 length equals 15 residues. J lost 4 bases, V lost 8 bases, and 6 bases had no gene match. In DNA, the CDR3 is TGTGCCAGCCTGCCAGGACAGGGGTATAATTCACCCCTCCACTTT. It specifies CASLPGQGYNSPLHF. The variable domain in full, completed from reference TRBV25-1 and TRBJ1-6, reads EADIYQTPRYLVIGTGKKITLECSQTMGHDKMYWYQQDPGMELHLIHYSYGVNSTEKGDLSSESTVSRIRTEHFPLTLESARPSHTSQYLCASLPGQGYNSPLHFGNGTRLTVT.

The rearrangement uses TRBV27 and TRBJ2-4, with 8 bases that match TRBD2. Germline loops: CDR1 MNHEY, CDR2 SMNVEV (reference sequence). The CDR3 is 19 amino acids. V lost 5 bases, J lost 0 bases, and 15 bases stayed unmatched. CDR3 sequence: CASSAPGTRAALAKNIQYF. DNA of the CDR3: TGTGCCAGCAGTGCACCCGGGACTAGAGCGGCCTTAGCCAAAAACATTCAGTACTTC.

The CDR3 bases are TGTGCCAGCAGTTATTGGGGCAGGGGAAATGAGCAGTTCTTC. Translating it yields CASSYWGRGNEQFF. The J gene is TRBJ2-1, the V gene TRBV6-5, with D perhaps matching TRBD1 (6 bases). V lost 3 bases and J 7 bases, leaving 13 bases between the germline ends. The CDR3 sequence is 14 residues long. Germline values: CDR1 MNHEY, CDR2 SVGAGI.

The CDR3 nucleotides are TGTGCCAGCAATATAAAGCCCGGGACTAGCGGGGCAGTTGAGCAGTTCTTC. Translation gives CASNIKPGTSGAVEQFF. The J gene is TRBJ2-1, the V gene TRBV2; TRBD2 agrees at 13 bases. The CDR3 covers 17 residues. J lost 9 bases, V lost 7 bases, and 15 bases had no gene match. The germline V gene encodes CDR1 SNHLY and CDR2 FYNNEI.

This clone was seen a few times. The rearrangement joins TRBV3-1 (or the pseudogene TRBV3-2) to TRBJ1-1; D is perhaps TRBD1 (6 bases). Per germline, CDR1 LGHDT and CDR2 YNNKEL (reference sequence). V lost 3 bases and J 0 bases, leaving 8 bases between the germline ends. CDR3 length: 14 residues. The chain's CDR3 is CASSHGQMNTEAFF. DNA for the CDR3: TGTGCCAGCAGCCACGGACAGATGAACACTGAAGCTTTCTTT.

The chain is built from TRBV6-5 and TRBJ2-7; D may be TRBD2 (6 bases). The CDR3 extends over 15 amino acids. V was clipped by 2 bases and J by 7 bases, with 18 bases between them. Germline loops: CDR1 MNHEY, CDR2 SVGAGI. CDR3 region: CASSYTVSGSGEQYF. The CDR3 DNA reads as TGTGCCAGCAGTTACACCGTATCAGGGAGCGGGGAGCAGTACTTC.

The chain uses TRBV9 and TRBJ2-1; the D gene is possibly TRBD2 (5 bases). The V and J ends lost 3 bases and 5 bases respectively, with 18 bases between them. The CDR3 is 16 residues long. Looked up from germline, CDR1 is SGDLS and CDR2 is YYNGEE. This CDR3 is CASSATTAGLNNEQFF. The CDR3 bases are TGTGCCAGCAGCGCCACTACGGCGGGCTTAAACAATGAGCAGTTCTTC.

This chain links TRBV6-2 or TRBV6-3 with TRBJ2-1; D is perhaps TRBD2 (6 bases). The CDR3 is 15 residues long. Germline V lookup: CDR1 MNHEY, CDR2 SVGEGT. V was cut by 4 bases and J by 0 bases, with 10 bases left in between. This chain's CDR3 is CASSSAGSSYNEQFF. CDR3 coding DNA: TGTGCCAGCAGTTCGGCGGGGAGCTCCTACAATGAGCAGTTCTTC.

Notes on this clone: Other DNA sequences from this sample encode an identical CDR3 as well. The CDR3 region is CASSPRVNTEAFF. The DNA of the CDR3 is TGTGCCAGCAGCCCCAGGGTGAACACTGAAGCTTTCTTT. The chain employs TRBV7-9 and TRBJ1-1; D perhaps matches TRBD1 (5 bases). Germline V gene sequence: CDR1 SEHNR, CDR2 FQNEAQ (reference sequence). The V end lost 5 bases, the J end lost 0 bases, and 7 bases lay between the germline ends. The CDR3 sequence is 13 residues long.

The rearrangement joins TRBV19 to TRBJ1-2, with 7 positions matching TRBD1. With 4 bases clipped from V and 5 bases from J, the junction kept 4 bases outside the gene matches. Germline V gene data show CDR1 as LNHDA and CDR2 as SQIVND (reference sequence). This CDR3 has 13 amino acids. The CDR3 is CASSNARGYGYTF. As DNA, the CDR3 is TGTGCCAGTAGTAACGCCAGGGGGTATGGCTACACCTTC. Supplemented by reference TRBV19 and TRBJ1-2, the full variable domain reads DGGITQSPKYLFRKEGQNVTLSCEQNLNHDAMYWYRQDPGQGLRLIYYSQIVNDFQKGDIAEGYSVSREKKESFPLTVTSAQKNPTAFYLCASSNARGYGYTFGSGTRLTVV.

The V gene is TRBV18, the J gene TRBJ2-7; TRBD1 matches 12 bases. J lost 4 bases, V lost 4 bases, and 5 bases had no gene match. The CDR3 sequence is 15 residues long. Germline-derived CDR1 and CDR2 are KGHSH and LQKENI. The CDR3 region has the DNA TGTGCCAGCTCACGATCGGGACAGGGGGCTTACGAGCAGTACTTC. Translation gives CASSRSGQGAYEQYF.

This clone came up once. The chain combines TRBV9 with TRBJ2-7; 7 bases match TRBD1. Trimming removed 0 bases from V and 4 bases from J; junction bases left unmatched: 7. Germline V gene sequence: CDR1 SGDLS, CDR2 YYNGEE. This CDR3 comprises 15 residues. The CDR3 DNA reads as TGTGCCAGCAGCGTAGGACAGGGTGAGGCGTACGAGCAGTACTTC. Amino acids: CASSVGQGEAYEQYF.

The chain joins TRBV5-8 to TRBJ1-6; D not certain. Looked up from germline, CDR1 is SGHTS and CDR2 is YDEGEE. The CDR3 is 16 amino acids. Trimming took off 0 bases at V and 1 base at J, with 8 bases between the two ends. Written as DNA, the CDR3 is TGTGCCAGCAGCTTGGCCGGGGTTTCCTATAATTCACCCCTCCACTTT. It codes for CASSLAGVSYNSPLHF.

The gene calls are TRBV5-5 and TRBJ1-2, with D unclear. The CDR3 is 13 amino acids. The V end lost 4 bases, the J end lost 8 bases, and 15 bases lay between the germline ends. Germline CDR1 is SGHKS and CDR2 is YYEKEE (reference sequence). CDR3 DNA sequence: TGTGCCAGCAGCCCATTGGACTGGTCCGGCTACACCTTC. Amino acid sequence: CASSPLDWSGYTF.